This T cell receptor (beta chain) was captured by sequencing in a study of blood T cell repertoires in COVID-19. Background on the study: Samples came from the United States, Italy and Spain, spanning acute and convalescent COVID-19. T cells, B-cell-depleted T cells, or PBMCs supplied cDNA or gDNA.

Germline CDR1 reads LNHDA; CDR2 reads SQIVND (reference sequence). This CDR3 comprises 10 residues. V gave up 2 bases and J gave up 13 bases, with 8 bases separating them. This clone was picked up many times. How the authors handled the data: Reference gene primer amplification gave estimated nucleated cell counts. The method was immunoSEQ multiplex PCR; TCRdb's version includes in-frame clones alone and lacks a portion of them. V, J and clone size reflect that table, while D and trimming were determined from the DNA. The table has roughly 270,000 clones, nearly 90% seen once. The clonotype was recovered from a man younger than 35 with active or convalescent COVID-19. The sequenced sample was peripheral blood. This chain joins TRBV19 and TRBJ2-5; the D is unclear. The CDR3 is CASSIRPGYF. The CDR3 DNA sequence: TGTGCCAGTAGTATACGTCCCGGGTACTTC.